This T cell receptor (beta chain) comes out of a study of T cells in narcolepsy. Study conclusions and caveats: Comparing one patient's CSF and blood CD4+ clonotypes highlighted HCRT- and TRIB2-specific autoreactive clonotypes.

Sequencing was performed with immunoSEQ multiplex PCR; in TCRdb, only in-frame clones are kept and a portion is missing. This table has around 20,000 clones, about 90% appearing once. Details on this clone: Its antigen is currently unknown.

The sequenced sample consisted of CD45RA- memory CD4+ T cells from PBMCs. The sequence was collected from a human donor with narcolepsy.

The CDR3 DNA reads as TGTGCCAGCAGACCGGGACAGGGGTTCGGAGCCAAAAACATTCAGTACTTC. Translated: CASRPGQGFGAKNIQYF. The V gene is TRBV25-1, the J gene TRBJ2-4; 10 bases are shared with TRBD1. Germline-derived CDR1 and CDR2 are MGHDK and SYGVNS. This CDR3 comprises 17 residues. The V segment lost 6 bases and the J segment 0 bases; nucleotides outside the gene matches: 8.